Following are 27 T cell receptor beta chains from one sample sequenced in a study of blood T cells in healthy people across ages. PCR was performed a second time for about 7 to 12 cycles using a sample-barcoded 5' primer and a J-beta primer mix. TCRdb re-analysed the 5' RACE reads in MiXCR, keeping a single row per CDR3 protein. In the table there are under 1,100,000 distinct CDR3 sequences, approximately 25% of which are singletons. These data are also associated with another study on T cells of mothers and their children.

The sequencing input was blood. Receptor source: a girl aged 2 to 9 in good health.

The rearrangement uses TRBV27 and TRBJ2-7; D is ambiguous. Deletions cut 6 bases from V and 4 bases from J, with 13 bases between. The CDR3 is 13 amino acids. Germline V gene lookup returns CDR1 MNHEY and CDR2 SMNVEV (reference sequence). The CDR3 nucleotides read TGTGCCAGCAGCCCCCTGGGGAAATACGAGCAGTACTTC. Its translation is CASSPLGKYEQYF.

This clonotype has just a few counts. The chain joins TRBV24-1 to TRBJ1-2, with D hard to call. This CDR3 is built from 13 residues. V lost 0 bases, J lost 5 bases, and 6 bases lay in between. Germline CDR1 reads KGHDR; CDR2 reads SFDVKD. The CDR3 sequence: CATSDLDGYGYTF. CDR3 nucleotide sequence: TGTGCCACCAGTGATTTGGACGGATATGGCTACACCTTC.

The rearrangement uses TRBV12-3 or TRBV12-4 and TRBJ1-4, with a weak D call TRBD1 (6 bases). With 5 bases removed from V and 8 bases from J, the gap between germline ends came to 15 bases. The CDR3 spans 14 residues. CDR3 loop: CASSLRQDREKLFF. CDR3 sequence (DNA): TGTGCCAGCAGTCTCAGACAAGACAGGGAAAAACTGTTTTTT.

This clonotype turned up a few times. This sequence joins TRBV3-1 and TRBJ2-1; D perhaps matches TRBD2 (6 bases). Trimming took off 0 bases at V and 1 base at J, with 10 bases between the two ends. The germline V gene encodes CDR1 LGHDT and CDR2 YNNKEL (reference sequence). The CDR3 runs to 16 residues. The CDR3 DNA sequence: TGTGCCAGCAGCCAAGATACTAGCTTTTCCTACAATGAGCAGTTCTTC. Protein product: CASSQDTSFSYNEQFF.

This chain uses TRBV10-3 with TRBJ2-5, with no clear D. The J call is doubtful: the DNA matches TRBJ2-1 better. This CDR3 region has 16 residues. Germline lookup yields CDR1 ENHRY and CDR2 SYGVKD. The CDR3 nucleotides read TGTGCCATCAGTGAGACATCGACTCCCAAGGTGGGTGAGCAGTTCTTC. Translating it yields CAISETSTPKVGEQFF.

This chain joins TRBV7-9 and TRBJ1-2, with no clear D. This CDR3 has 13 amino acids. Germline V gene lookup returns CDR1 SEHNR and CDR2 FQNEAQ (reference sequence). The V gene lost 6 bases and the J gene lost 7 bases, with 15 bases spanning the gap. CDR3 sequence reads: CASRGLETIGYTF. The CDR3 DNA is TGTGCCAGCAGGGGCCTCGAAACTATTGGCTACACCTTC. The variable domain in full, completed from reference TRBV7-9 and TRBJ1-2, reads DTGVSQNPRHKITKRGQNVTFRCDPISEHNRLYWYRQTLGQGPEFLTYFQNEAQLEKSRLLSDRFSAERPKGSFSTLEIQRTEQGDSAMYLCASRGLETIGYTFGSGTRLTVV.

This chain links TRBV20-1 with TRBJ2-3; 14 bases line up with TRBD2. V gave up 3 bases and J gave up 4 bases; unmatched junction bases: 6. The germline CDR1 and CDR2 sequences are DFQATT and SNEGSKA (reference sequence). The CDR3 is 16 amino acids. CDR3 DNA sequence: TGCAGTGCTAGGGAGACTAGCGGGAGGGCCCCAGATACGCAGTATTTT. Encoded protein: CSARETSGRAPDTQYF.

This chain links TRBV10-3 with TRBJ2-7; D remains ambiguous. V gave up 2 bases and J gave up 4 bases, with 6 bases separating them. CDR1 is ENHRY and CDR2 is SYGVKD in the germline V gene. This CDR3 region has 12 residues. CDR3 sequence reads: CAISERAYEQYF. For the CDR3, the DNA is TGTGCCATCAGTGAGCGAGCTTACGAGCAGTACTTC.

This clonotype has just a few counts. The CDR3 sequence is CASTGRLSYEQYF. DNA for the CDR3: TGTGCCAGCACGGGCCGCCTCTCCTACGAGCAGTACTTC. The chain has TRBV28 and TRBJ2-7, with no clear D. The V gene's germline CDR1 is MDHEN and CDR2 SYDVKM. V was cut by 7 bases and J by 0 bases, with 10 bases left in between. The CDR3 has 13 residues.

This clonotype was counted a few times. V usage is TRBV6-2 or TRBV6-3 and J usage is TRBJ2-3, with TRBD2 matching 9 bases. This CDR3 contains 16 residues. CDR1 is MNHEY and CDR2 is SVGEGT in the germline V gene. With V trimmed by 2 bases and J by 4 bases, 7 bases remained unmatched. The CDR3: CASSYPASGEADTQYF. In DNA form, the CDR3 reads TGTGCCAGCAGTTACCCGGCTAGCGGGGAGGCAGATACGCAGTATTTT.

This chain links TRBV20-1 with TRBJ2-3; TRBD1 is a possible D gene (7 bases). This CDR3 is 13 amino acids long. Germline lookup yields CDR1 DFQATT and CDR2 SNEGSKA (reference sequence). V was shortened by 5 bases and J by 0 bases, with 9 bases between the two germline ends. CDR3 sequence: CSAQGGSTDTQYF. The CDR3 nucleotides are TGCAGTGCTCAGGGGGGAAGCACAGATACGCAGTATTTT.

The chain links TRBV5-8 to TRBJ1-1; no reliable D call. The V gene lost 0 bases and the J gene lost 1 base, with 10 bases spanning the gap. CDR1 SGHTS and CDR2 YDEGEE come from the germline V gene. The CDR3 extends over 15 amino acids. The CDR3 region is CASSLAPPENTEAFF. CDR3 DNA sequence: TGTGCCAGCAGCTTGGCCCCACCCGAGAACACTGAAGCTTTCTTT.

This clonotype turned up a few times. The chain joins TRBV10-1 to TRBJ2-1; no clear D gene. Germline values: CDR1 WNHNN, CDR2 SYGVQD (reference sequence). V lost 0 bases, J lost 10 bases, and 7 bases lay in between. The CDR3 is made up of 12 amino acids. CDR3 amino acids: CASSESYGEQFF. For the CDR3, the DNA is TGCGCCAGCAGTGAGTCGTATGGGGAGCAGTTCTTC.

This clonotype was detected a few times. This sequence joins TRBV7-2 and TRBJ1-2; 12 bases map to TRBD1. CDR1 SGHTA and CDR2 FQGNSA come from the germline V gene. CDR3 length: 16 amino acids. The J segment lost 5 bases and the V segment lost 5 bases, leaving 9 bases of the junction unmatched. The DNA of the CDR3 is TGTGCCAGCAGCCCCCCGGGACAGGGGGCTTTGTATGGCTACACCTTC. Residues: CASSPPGQGALYGYTF.

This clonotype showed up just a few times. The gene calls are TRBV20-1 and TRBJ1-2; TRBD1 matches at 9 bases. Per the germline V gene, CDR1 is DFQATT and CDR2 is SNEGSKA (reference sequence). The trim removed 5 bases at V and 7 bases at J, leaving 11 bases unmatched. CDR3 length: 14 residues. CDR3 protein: CSAGGSQGAGGYTF. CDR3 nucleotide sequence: TGCAGTGCTGGAGGATCACAGGGGGCGGGTGGCTACACCTTC.

CDR3: CASSDSKGGFGYTF. CDR3 in DNA: TGTGCCAGCAGTGATAGCAAAGGGGGCTTTGGCTACACCTTC. This chain connects TRBV6-1 to TRBJ1-2, with 7 bases identical to TRBD1. Germline-derived CDR1 and CDR2 are MNHNS and SASEGT. CDR3 size: 14 residues. Trimming took 3 bases from V and 7 from J; bases not matched to a gene: 8.

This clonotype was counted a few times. CDR3 residues: CASSQNLHLSTDTQYF. The CDR3 DNA reads TGCGCCAGCAGCCAAAACCTCCACTTAAGCACAGATACGCAGTATTTT. The chain recombines TRBV4-3 with TRBJ2-3, with D unclear. Germline V gives CDR1 LGHNA, CDR2 YSLEER. The V end lost 2 bases, the J end lost 0 bases, and 12 bases lay between the germline ends. The length of the CDR3 is 16 residues.

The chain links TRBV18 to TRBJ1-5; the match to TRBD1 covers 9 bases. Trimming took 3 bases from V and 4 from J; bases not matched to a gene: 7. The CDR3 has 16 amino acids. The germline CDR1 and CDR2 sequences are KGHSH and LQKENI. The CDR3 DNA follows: TGTGCCAGCTCACCGGTGGTTGGGACAGGGAATCAGCCCCAGCATTTT. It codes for CASSPVVGTGNQPQHF.

The CDR3 spells CASSYSDRTGAEAFF. CDR3 DNA sequence: TGTGCCAGCAGTTACTCGGATCGGACAGGGGCTGAAGCTTTCTTT. The rearrangement joins TRBV6-2 or TRBV6-3 to TRBJ1-1; 9 nucleotides match TRBD1. V was clipped by 0 bases and J by 6 bases; unmatched bases: 5. This CDR3 is 15 amino acids long. CDR1 is MNHEY, CDR2 SVGEGT, per germline.

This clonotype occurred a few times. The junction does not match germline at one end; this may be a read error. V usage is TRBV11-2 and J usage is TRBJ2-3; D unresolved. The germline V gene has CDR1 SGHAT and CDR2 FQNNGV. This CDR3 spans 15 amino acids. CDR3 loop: CASSLDLWHTDTQYF. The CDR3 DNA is TGTGCCAGTAGCTTAGACCTGTGGCACACAGATACGCAGTATTTT. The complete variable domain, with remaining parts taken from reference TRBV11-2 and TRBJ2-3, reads EAGVAQSPRYKIIEKRQSVAFWCNPISGHATLYWYQQILGQGPKLLIQFQNNGVVDDSQLPKDRFSAERLKGVDSTLKIQPAKLEDSAVYLCASSLDLWHTDTQYFGPGTRLTVL.

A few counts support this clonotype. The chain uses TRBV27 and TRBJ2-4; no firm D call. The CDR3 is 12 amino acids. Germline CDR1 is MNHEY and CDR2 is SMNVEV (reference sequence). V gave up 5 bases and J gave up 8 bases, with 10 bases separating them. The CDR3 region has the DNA TGTGCCAGCAGTCCCGAGCGTGACATTCAGTACTTC. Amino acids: CASSPERDIQYF.

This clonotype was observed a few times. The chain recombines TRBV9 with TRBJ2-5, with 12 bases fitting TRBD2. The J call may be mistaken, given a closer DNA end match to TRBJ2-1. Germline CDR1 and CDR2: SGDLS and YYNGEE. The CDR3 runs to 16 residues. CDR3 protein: CASSVRLAGGGNEQFF. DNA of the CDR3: TGTGCCAGCAGCGTAAGGCTAGCGGGAGGGGGAAATGAGCAGTTCTTC.

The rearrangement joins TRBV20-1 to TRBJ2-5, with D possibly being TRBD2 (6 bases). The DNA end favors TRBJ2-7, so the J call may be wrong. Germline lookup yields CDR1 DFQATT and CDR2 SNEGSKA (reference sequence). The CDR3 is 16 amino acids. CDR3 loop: CSASGGMGLTLYEQYF. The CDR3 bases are TGCAGTGCTAGTGGGGGTATGGGACTCACACTGTACGAGCAGTACTTC.

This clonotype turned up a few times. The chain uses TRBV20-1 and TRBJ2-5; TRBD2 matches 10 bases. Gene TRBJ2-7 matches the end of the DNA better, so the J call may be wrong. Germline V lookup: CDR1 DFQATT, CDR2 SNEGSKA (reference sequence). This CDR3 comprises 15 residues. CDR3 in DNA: TGCAGTGCTCCTCTGGCTAGCGGGAGCGTCTACGAGCAGTACTTC. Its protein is CSAPLASGSVYEQYF.

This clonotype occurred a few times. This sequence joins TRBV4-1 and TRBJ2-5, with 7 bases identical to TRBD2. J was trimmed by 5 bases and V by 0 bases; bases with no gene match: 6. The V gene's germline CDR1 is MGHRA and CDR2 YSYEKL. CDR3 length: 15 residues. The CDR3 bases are TGCGCCAGCAGCCAAGATCCGGGAGGCGTGGAGACCCAGTACTTC. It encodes CASSQDPGGVETQYF.

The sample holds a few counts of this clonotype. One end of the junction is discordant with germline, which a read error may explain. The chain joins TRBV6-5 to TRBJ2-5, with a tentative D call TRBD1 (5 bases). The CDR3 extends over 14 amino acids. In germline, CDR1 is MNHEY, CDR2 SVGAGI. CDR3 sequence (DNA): TGTGCCAGCAGTTACTCTCAGGGCCTTAGAAACTATCACTTC. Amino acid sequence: CASSYSQGLRNYHF.

The CDR3 nucleotides read TGTGCCAGCAGTTGGAAGAGGGACAGGGTGTTGTTTGGGGCCAACGTCCTGACTTTC. Translation: CASSWKRDRVLFGANVLTF. The V gene is TRBV28, the J gene TRBJ2-6, with 9 bases that match TRBD1. This CDR3 is 19 amino acids long. The V gene end was trimmed by 4 bases and the J gene end by 3 bases; junction bases not matched to a gene: 13. The germline V gene has CDR1 MDHEN and CDR2 SYDVKM.